This entry is about one TCR beta chain. The antigen is not known. This may arise from a read error, as a much more abundant clone is one base away. Every one of the donors was a healthy Caucasian. cDNA carried unique molecular identifiers, and a universal primer site was added by template switching. TCRdb independently ran MiXCR on the 5' RACE reads; one entry per CDR3 protein. The sample gives 1.5 million to 2 million distinct CDR3 sequences, less than 35% of which show up once; about 0.27% is in the top ten. This CDR3 has 15 residues. Trimming took 3 bases from V and 3 from J; bases not matched to a gene: 6. CDR1 and CDR2 (germline): LGHDT, YNNKEL (reference sequence). This sample was taken from a study of identical twins. Whole-study results and caveats: Out-of-frame alpha sequences shared between twins exhibited an excess of low generation probability. The conclusions drew on cross-sectional statistical analysis instead of tracking the same donors.

This clonotype originated in a newborn girl in good health. This sequence joins TRBV3-1 and TRBJ2-7; 9 bases are a match to TRBD1. Sequencing was performed on cord blood. The CDR3 sequence is CASSHGDRAFYEQYF. The CDR3 region has the DNA TGTGCCAGCAGCCACGGGGACAGGGCATTCTACGAGCAGTACTTC.